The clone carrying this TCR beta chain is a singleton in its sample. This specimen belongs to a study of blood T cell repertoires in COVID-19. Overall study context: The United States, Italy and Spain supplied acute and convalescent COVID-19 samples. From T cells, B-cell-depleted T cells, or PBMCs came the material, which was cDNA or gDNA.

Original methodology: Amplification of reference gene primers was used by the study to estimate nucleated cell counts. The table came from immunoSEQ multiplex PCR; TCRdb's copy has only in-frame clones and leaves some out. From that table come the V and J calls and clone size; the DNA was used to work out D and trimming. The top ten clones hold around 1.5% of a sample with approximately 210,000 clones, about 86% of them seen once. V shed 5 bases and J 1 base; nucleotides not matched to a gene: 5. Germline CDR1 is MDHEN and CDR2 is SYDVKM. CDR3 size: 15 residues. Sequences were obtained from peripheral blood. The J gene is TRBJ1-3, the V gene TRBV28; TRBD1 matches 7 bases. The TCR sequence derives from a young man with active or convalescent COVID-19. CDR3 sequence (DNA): TGTGCCAGCAGTGTGACGACAGGGTCTGGAAACACCATATATTTT. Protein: CASSVTTGSGNTIYF.